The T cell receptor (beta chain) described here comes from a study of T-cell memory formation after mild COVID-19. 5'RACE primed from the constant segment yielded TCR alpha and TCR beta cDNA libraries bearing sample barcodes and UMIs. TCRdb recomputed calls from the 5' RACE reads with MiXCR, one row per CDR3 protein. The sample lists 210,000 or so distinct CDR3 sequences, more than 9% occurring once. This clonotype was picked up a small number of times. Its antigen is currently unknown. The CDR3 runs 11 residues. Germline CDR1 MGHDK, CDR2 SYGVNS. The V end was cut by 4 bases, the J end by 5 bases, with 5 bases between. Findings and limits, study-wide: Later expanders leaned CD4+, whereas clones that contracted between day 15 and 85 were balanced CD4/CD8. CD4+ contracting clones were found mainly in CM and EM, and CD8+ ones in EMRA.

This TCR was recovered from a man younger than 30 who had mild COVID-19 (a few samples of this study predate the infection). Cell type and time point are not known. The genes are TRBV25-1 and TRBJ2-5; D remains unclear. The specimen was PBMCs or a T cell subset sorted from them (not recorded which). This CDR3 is CASSVRETQYF. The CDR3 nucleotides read TGTGCCAGCAGTGTTCGGGAGACCCAGTACTTC.